This T cell receptor (beta chain) was identified during a study of response to subunit inactivated influenza vaccine. This clonotype was seen only a few times. No antigen is known for it. TCRdb redid the calling of the RT-PCR reads with MiXCR, one entry per CDR3 protein. The sample lists some 500,000 distinct CDR3 sequences; 25% were seen once. The CDR3 loop spans 17 amino acids. With V trimmed by 5 bases and J by 5 bases, 15 bases remained unmatched. CDR1 and CDR2 from the germline V gene are SGHAT and FQNNGV. Points from the study as a whole: Few new T cells, the authors suggested, are recruited by each seasonal influenza vaccination.

The chain has TRBV11-2 and TRBJ2-5; 9 bases are a match to TRBD2. This sequence was found in a man in his fifties or sixties who received an inactivated influenza vaccine. The material sequenced was CD4+ T cells sorted from PBMCs, taken 5 days after vaccination. The DNA of the CDR3 is TGTGCCAGCAGCCCTGGGAGAGGGACTAGCCGCGGGGAGACCCAGTACTTC. Translation: CASSPGRGTSRGETQYF.